Shown below are 11 T cell receptor beta chains from a single sample sequenced in a study of radiotherapy plus CTLA-4 blockade in lung cancer. Clones were sequenced by immunoSEQ multiplex PCR, and TCRdb holds only the in-frame ones, with some missing. The data contain approximately 75,000 clones, roughly three quarters of them singletons. The specimen was peripheral blood, collected from a patient treated with radiotherapy plus ipilimumab. The receptors come from a human donor with non-small cell lung cancer who had a complete response to radiotherapy plus ipilimumab.

The rearrangement uses TRBV9 and TRBJ2-5; 9 bases are shared with TRBD2. V was clipped by 0 bases and J by 5 bases; unmatched bases: 5. This CDR3 has 15 amino acids. Per germline, CDR1 SGDLS and CDR2 YYNGEE. The CDR3 DNA reads TGTGCCAGCAGCGTAGGGCACGGGACTAGCGAGACCCAGTACTTC. Its translation: CASSVGHGTSETQYF.

The chain couples TRBV11-3 to TRBJ1-1, with D maybe TRBD1 (6 bases). The germline gives CDR1 SGHNT, CDR2 YENEEA. CDR3 length: 16 amino acids. The germline V and J ends were trimmed by 3 bases and 3 bases, with 17 bases remaining between them. In nucleotides, the CDR3 is TGTGCCAGCAGCTTCCTTGATTACAGGGAGGACACTGAAGCTTTCTTT. This translates into CASSFLDYREDTEAFF. The whole variable domain, remainder taken from reference TRBV11-3 and TRBJ1-1, is EAGVVQSPRYKIIEKKQPVAFWCNPISGHNTLYWYLQNLGQGPELLIRYENEEAVDDSQLPKDRFSAERLKGVDSTLKIQPAELGDSAVYLCASSFLDYREDTEAFFGQGTRLTVV.

The count of this clone is one. The V and J genes are TRBV6-1 and TRBJ1-3; D may be TRBD1 (5 bases). V gave up 7 bases and J gave up 5 bases, with 15 bases separating them. The CDR3 length is 14 residues. Germline lookup yields CDR1 MNHNS and CDR2 SASEGT. CDR3 residues: CASIFPGMRNTIYF. CDR3 in DNA: TGTGCCAGCATTTTCCCAGGGATGAGAAACACCATATATTTT.

The J gene is TRBJ2-1, the V gene TRBV21-1; the D call TRBD1 from the table was never checked on the DNA. TRBV21-1 is shown as a pseudogene. This CDR3 spans 15 amino acids. The CDR3 here is CASEGDRDRVNEQFF. The CDR3 coding sequence is TGTGCCAGCGAGGGGGACAGGGATCGGGTCAATGAGCAGTTCTTC.

This clone was found once. V and J are TRBV30 and TRBJ2-6; D ambiguous. CDR1 and CDR2 (germline): GTSNPN, SVGIG (reference sequence). V was cut by 4 bases and J by 5 bases, with 9 bases left in between. The length of the CDR3 is 13 residues. The DNA of the CDR3 is TGTGCCTGGACGGTGAGGTGGGCCAACGTCCTGACTTTC. Translating gives CAWTVRWANVLTF.

This clone was counted a few times. The chain carries TRBV18 and TRBJ2-3; D uncertain. The CDR3 covers 13 residues. Looked up from germline, CDR1 is KGHSH and CDR2 is LQKENI. V was cut by 2 bases and J by 3 bases, with 6 bases left in between. The DNA for the CDR3 is TGTGCCAGCTCACCAGTTGGGACAGATACGCAGTATTTT. It encodes CASSPVGTDTQYF.

This clone was counted between two and nine times. V and J are TRBV12-5 and TRBJ1-2; the D gene is possibly TRBD1 (5 bases). V gave up 3 bases and J gave up 7 bases, with 12 bases separating them. The CDR3 is 13 amino acids. The germline V gene has CDR1 LGHNT and CDR2 FRNRAP. CDR3 loop: CASGFQGPVGYTF. Written as DNA, the CDR3 is TGTGCTAGTGGTTTCCAGGGCCCGGTTGGCTACACCTTC.

The genes are TRBV7-8 and TRBJ1-1, with no clear D. Trimming pared 1 base from V and 0 bases from J, leaving 12 bases between. This CDR3 is built from 16 residues. Per the germline V gene, CDR1 is SGHVS and CDR2 is FQNEAQ. The CDR3 coding sequence is TGTGCCAGCAGCTTAGTAACAGTTTCTTTGAACACTGAAGCTTTCTTT. This gives the protein CASSLVTVSLNTEAFF.

The chain is built from TRBV30 and TRBJ1-2, with TRBD1 as a possible D gene (5 bases). Germline assignment: CDR1 GTSNPN and CDR2 SVGIG (reference sequence). Trimming took 3 bases from V and 8 from J, leaving 10 bases between them. The CDR3 consists of 11 residues. The CDR3 here is CAWRGRWGYTF. The CDR3 bases are TGTGCCTGGAGGGGGCGATGGGGCTACACCTTC. The whole variable domain, remainder taken from reference TRBV30 and TRBJ1-2, is SQTIHQWPATLVQPVGSPLSLECTVEGTSNPNLYWYRQAAGRGLQLLFYSVGIGQISSEVPQNLSASRPQDRQFILSSKKLLLSDSGFYLCAWRGRWGYTFGSGTRLTVV.

This chain links TRBV19 with TRBJ1-1, with 7 bases fitting TRBD1. Germline V lookup: CDR1 LNHDA, CDR2 SQIVND (reference sequence). V was pared by 9 bases and J by 5 bases, with 12 bases of the junction left unmatched. The CDR3 has 14 amino acids. CDR3 bases: TGTGCCAGCCGAGGGAGAGGGGGCATTACTGAAGCTTTCTTT. It codes for CASRGRGGITEAFF.

The chain combines TRBV19 with TRBJ1-1; TRBD1 matches 9 bases. CDR1 is LNHDA, CDR2 SQIVND, per germline (reference sequence). The V gene end was trimmed by 9 bases and the J gene end by 1 base; junction bases not matched to a gene: 9. This CDR3 has 15 residues. CDR3 in amino acids: CASLAPGQGNTEAFF. The CDR3 nucleotides are TGTGCCAGCCTAGCCCCGGGACAGGGGAACACTGAAGCTTTCTTT. Full variable domain (remainder filled in from reference TRBV19 and TRBJ1-1): DGGITQSPKYLFRKEGQNVTLSCEQNLNHDAMYWYRQDPGQGLRLIYYSQIVNDFQKGDIAEGYSVSREKKESFPLTVTSAQKNPTAFYLCASLAPGQGNTEAFFGQGTRLTVV.